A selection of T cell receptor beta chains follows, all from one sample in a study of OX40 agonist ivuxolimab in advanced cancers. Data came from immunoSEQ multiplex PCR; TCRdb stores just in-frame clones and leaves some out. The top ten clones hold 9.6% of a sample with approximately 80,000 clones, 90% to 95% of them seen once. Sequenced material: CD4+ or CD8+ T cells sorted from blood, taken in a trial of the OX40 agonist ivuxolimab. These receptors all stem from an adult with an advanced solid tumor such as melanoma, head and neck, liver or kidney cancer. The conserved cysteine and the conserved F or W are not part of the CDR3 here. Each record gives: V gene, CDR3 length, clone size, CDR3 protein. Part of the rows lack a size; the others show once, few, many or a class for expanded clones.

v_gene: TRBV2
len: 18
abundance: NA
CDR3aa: ASSEALEGGGLPDQETQY

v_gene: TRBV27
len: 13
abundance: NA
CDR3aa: ASSLDPGGNYEQY

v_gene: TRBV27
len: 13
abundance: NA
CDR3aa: ASSFQGATNTEAF

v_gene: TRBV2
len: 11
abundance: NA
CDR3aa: ASSGGGGNGYT

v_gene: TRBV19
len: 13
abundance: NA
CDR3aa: ASSSGTGSYNEQF

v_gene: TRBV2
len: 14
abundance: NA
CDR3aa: ASSEGQGMGTDTQY

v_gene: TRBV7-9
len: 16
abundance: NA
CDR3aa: ASSSGFVGTSSSYEQY

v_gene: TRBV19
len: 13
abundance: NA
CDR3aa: ASRLQGARDYGYT

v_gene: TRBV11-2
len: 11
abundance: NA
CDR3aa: ASSLGDRVGYT

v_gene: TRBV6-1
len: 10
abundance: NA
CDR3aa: ASVPSSYEQY

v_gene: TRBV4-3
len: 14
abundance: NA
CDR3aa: ASSQDQRESSYEQY

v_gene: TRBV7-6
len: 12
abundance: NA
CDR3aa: ASSTSGLYNEQF

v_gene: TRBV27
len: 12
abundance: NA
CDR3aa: ASSPRGPQETQY

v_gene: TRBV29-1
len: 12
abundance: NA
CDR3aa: SVGRTGDNYGYT

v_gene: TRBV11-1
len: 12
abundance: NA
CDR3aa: ASSPRRGNTEAF

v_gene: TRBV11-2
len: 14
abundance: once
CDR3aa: ASSSSYGTRGREQY

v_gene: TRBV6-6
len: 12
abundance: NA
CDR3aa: ASTWDQTGYEQY

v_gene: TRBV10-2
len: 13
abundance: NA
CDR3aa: ASSPLAGSQDEQF

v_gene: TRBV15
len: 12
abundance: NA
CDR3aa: ATSSLPAGNEAF

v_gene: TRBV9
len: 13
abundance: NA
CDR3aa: ASSVAGGNTYEQY

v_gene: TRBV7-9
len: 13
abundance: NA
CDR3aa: ASSLSEISGNTIY

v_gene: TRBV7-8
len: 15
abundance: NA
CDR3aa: ASSLGQSGTSGNTIY

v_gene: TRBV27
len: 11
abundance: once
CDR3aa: ASSWVTGGELF

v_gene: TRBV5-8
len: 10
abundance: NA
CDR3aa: ASSYGGGPQH

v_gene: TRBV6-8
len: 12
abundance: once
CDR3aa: AVGTSGTDGELF

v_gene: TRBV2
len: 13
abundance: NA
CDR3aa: ASSDSGSLSYEQY

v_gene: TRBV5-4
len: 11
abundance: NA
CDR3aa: ASSRDDSYEQY

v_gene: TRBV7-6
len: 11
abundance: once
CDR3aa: ASSLPSKDEQY

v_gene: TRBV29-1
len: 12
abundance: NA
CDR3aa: SVKGGSGGYGHT

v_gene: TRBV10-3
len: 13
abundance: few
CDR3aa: AISESGLAGIEQY

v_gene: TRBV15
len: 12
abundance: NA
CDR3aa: ATSSISWDTEAF

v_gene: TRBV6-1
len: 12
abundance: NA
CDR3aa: ASSGGGRADTQY

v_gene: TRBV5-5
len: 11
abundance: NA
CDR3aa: ASSLGMNTEAF

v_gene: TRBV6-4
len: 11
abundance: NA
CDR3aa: ASSDSPRDTQY

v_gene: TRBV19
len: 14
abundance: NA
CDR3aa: ASSMRWRGDTDTQY

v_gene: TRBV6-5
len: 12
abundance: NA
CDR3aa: ASSYTGTNTEAF

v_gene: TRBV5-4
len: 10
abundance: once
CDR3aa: ASSPGSDTQY

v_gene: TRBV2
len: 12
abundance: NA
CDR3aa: ASSEGQIQETQY

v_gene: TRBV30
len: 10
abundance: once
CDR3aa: AWHRDTGELF

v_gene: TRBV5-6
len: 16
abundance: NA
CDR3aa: ASSLEGLAGGPYNEQF

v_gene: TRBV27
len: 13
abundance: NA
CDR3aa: ASTPRAGSTDTQY

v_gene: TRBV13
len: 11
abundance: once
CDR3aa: ASSSRGNYEQY

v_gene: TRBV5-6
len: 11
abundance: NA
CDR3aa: ASSGTLSYEQY

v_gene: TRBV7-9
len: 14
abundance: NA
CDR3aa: ASSLLSSGAYNEQF

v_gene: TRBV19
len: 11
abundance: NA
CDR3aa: ASSTTGDSPLH

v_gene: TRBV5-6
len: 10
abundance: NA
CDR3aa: ASSPGYYGYT

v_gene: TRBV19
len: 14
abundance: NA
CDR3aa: ASSIDPTGTYNEQF

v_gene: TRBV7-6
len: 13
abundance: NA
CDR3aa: ASSLAGAVTDTQY

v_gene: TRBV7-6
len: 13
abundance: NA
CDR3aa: ASSLRGQSNEKLF

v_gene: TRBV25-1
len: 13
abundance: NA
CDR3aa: ASSIRAGGLDEQF

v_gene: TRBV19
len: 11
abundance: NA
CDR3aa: ASSVGPGAEAF

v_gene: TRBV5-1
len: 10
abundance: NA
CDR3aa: ASSLAKGEQY

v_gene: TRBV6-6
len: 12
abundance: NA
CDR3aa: ASSYVKRNYGYT